This TCR beta chain is drawn from a study of T cells in Graves' hyperthyroidism and ophthalmopathy. Overall study findings and caveats: In simple terms, a model built on 13 V-J features told ophthalmopathy apart from stable hyperthyroidism. In blood, most of the thyroid clonotypes expanded above 0.001 were also present.

This CDR3 is built from 14 residues. V was cut by 6 bases and J by 9 bases, with 18 bases left in between. Germline CDR1 MNHEY, CDR2 SVGAGI. RNA transcripts were the template for amplifying TCR beta CDR3 regions. HTBI primers were the set used in a first-round RT-PCR of the TCR CDR3. TCRdb re-called the multiplex PCR reads through MiXCR, storing one row per CDR3 protein. The table shows hundreds of thousands of distinct CDR3 sequences, with roughly 45% occurring only once. Patients with uncontrolled infections, other autoimmune diseases, pregnancy or lactation were excluded. Thyroid ultrasound, orbital computed tomography, clinical symptoms, and serum thyroxine and TRAb underpinned diagnoses. On this clonotype: Antigen: not known.

The genes are TRBV6-5 and TRBJ1-5, with no clear D. What was sequenced was peripheral blood or thyroid tissue (not recorded which). This clonotype was sampled from an adult man with Graves' disease, either hyperthyroidism or ophthalmopathy (not recorded which). The CDR3 protein is CASSPATTTSPQHF. The DNA of the CDR3 is TGTGCCAGCAGCCCAGCTACCACTACTTCGCCCCAGCATTTT.